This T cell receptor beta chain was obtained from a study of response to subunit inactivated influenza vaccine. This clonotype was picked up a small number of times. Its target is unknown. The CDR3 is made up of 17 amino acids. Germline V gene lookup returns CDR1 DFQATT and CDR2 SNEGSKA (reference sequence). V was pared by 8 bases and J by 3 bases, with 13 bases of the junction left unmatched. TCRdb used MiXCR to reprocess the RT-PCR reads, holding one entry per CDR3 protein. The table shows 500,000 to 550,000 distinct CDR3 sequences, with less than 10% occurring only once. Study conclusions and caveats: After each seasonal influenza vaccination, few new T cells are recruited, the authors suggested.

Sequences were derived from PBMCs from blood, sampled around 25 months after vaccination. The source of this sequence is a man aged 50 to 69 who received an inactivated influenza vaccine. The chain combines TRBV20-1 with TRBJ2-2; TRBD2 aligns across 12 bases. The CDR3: CSPLGIGLAGYTGELFF. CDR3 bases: TGCAGTCCTCTAGGGATTGGACTAGCGGGATACACCGGGGAGCTGTTTTTT.